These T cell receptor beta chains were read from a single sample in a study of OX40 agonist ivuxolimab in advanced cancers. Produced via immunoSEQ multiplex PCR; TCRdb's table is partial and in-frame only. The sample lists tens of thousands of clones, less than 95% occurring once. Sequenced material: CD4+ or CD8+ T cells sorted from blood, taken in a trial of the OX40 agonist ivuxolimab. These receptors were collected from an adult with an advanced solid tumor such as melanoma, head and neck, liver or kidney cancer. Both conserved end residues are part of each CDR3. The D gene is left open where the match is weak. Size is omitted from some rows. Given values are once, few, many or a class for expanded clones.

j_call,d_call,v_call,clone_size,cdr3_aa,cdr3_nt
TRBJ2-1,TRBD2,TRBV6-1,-,CASSEGLARYNEQFF,TGTGCCAGCAGTGAAGGACTAGCACGATACAATGAGCAGTTCTTC
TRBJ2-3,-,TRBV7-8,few,CASSLVVRAITDTQYF,TGTGCCAGCAGCTTAGTGGTCAGGGCGATCACAGATACGCAGTATTTT
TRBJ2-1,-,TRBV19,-,CASTSRGVYNEQFF,TGTGCCAGTACTTCCCGGGGCGTCTACAATGAGCAGTTCTTC
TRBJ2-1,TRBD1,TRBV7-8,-,CASSPRTGGGKYNEQFF,TGTGCCAGCAGCCCAAGGACAGGGGGCGGTAAATACAATGAGCAGTTCTTC
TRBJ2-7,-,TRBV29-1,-,CSVEEGTYETYEQYF,TGCAGCGTTGAAGAGGGAACATACGAGACCTACGAGCAGTACTTC
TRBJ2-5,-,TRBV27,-,CASSPGGTGGRTQYF,TGTGCCAGCAGTCCGGGGGGGACAGGAGGGAGGACCCAGTACTTC
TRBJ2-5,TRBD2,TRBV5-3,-,CARSLRVGGRPDQETQYF,TGTGCCAGAAGCTTGCGGGTTGGCGGGAGACCAGATCAAGAGACCCAGTACTTC
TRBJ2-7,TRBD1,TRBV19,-,CASSTGLSGQGSYEQYF,TGTGCCAGTAGCACTGGCCTCTCGGGACAGGGATCCTACGAGCAGTACTTC
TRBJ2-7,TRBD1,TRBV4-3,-,CASSQGQGEPPYEQYF,TGCGCCAGCAGCCAGGGACAGGGCGAGCCCCCTTACGAGCAGTACTTC
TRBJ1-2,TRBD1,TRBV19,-,CASSIDGRTGENGYTF,TGTGCCAGTAGTATAGATGGTCGGACAGGGGAGAATGGCTACACCTTC
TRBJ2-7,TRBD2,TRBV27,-,CASSWTGGGEQYF,TGTGCCAGCAGTTGGACGGGAGGAGGCGAGCAGTACTTC
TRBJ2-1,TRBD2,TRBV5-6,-,CASSLFTSGEQFF,TGTGCCAGCAGCTTGTTCACTAGCGGTGAGCAGTTCTTC
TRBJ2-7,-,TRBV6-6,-,CASSYSGSYEQYF,TGTGCCAGCAGTTACTCCGGGAGCTACGAGCAGTACTTC
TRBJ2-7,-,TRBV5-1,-,CASSLPYDSYEQYF,TGCGCCAGCAGCCTGCCTTACGACTCCTACGAGCAGTACTTC
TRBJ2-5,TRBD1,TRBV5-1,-,CASSPPRTGMTEETQYF,TGCGCCAGCAGCCCCCCCCGGACAGGGATGACAGAAGAGACCCAGTACTTC
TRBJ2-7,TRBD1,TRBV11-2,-,CASSLETGTGASYEQYF,TGTGCCAGCAGCTTAGAGACAGGGACAGGGGCCTCCTACGAGCAGTACTTC
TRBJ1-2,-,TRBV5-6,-,CASSTDPSYGYTF,TGTGCCAGCAGCACGGACCCTAGCTATGGCTACACCTTC
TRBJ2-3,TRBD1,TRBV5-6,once,CASSSGTGSTDTQYF,TGTGCCAGCAGCTCCGGGACAGGGAGCACAGATACGCAGTATTTT
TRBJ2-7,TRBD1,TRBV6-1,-,CASSWDRGSYEQYF,TGTGCCAGCAGTTGGGACAGGGGGTCCTACGAGCAGTACTTC
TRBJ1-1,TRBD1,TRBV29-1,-,CSVCDRDTEAFF,TGCAGCGTTTGTGACAGGGACACTGAAGCTTTCTTT
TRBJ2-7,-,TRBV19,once,CASSITGLSYEQYF,TGTGCCAGTAGTATAACGGGCCTGTCCTACGAGCAGTACTTC
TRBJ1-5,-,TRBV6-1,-,CASSPGGHYQPQHF,TGTGCCAGCAGTCCCGGCGGCCATTATCAGCCCCAGCATTTT
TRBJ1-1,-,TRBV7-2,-,CASSLGVAILNTEAFF,TGTGCCAGCAGCTTAGGGGTGGCAATCTTGAACACTGAAGCTTTCTTT
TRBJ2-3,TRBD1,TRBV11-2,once,CASSYGTGNTDTQYF,TGTGCCAGCAGCTATGGGACAGGCAACACAGATACGCAGTATTTT
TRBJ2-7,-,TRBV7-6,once,CASSLAVDTYEQYF,TGTGCCAGCAGCTTAGCTGTGGACACCTACGAGCAGTACTTC
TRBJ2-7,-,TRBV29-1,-,CSAGEVSYEQYF,TGCAGCGCCGGAGAGGTCTCCTACGAGCAGTACTTC
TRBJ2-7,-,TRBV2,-,CASRDATELSRYF,TGTGCCAGCAGGGACGCGACCGAACTATCACGGTACTTC
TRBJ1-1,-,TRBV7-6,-,CASSLSGQSNTEAFF,TGTGCCAGCAGCTTATCCGGACAGTCGAACACTGAAGCTTTCTTT
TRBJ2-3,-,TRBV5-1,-,CASDTGRKDTQYF,TGCGCCAGCGATACCGGGCGTAAAGATACGCAGTATTTT
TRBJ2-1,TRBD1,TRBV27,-,CASSRPDRGNEQFF,TGTGCCAGCAGTCGCCCCGACAGGGGGAATGAGCAGTTCTTC
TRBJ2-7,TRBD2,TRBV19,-,CASSSGSIYEQYF,TGTGCCAGTAGTAGCGGGAGTATCTACGAGCAGTACTTC
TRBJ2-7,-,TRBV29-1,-,CSTRSSGTGEQYF,TGCAGCACAAGAAGCTCGGGGACGGGGGAGCAGTACTTC
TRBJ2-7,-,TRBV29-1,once,CSVGASNEQYF,TGCAGCGTCGGCGCGTCGAACGAGCAGTACTTC
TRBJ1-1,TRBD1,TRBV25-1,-,CASSESRGGAEAFF,TGTGCCAGCAGTGAATCCAGGGGGGGGGCTGAAGCTTTCTTT
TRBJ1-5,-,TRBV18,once,CASSPPQGTSNQPQHF,TGTGCCAGCTCACCGCCCCAGGGGACTAGCAATCAGCCCCAGCATTTT
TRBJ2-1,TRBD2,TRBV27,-,CASSLRSGLADYNEQFF,TGTGCCAGCAGCCTCCGTTCTGGGCTAGCGGACTACAATGAGCAGTTCTTC
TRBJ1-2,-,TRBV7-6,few,CASSPGGSYGYTF,TGTGCCAGCAGCCCCGGAGGGAGCTATGGCTACACCTTC
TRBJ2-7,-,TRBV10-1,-,CASSESLNEQYF,TGCGCCAGCAGTGAGTCGTTGAACGAGCAGTACTTC
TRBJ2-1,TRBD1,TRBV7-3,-,CASSPTTGGAYNEQFF,TGTGCCAGCAGCCCAACGACAGGGGGTGCCTACAATGAGCAGTTCTTC
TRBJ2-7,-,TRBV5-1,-,CASSIWDSDEQYF,TGCGCCAGCAGCATCTGGGACTCTGACGAGCAGTACTTC
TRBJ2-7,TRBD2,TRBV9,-,CASSVGEREFEEQYF,TGTGCCAGCAGCGTAGGGGAGCGGGAGTTTGAAGAGCAGTACTTC
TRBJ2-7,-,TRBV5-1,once,CASSGGDKIYEQYF,TGCGCCAGCAGCGGGGGGGACAAAATCTACGAGCAGTACTTC
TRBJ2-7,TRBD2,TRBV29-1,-,CSVPGTSINEQYF,TGCAGCGTCCCCGGGACTAGTATCAACGAGCAGTACTTC
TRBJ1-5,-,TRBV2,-,CASSEPAGQPQHF,TGTGCCAGCAGTGAACCGGCGGGTCAGCCCCAGCATTTT
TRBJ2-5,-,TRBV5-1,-,CASRVAGEETQYF,TGCGCCAGCAGGGTGGCAGGAGAAGAGACCCAGTACTTC
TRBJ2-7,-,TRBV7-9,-,CASSSSGTSKRDEQYF,TGTGCCAGCAGCTCCTCCGGGACATCCAAAAGGGACGAGCAGTACTTC
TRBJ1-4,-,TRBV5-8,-,CASSLSVEDNEKLFF,TGTGCCAGCAGCTTGTCCGTGGAAGACAATGAAAAACTGTTTTTT
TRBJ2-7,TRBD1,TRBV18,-,CASSPGTGVSYEQYF,TGTGCCAGCTCACCCGGGACAGGGGTGTCCTACGAGCAGTACTTC
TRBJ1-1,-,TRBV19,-,CASRVGWDTEAFF,TGTGCCAGCAGGGTAGGGTGGGACACTGAAGCTTTCTTT
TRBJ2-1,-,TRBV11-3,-,CASSLAGSSYNEQFF,TGTGCCAGCAGCTTAGCGGGAAGCTCCTACAATGAGCAGTTCTTC
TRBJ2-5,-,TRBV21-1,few,CASSKDRHRGIQETQYF,TGTGCCAGCAGCAAAGACCGACACAGGGGGATCCAAGAGACCCAGTACTTC
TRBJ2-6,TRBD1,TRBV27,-,CASSLSGQGSPGANVLTF,TGTGCCAGCAGTTTATCGGGACAGGGGAGTCCTGGGGCCAACGTCCTGACTTTC